This TCR beta chain was sequenced in a study of OX40 agonist ivuxolimab in advanced cancers. The overall study: Partial responses were seen in three patients, one with hepatocellular carcinoma and two with cutaneous melanoma. General study findings and limits: More expanded clones were found, on average, in CD8+ than in CD4+ T cells.

This clone was counted ten times or more. The antigen is not known. Sequenced by immunoSEQ multiplex PCR; TCRdb stores in-frame clones only, minus some. The sample yields 80,000 to 100,000 clones, around 85% seen once. The CDR3 runs 15 residues. Germline V gene sequence: CDR1 LGHNA, CDR2 YSLEER. Germline trimming cut 6 bases from V and 0 bases from J; bases unmatched to any gene: 4. The chain links TRBV4-3 to TRBJ1-4, with 7 nucleotides matching TRBD1. The sample here was CD4+ or CD8+ T cells sorted from blood, taken in a trial of the OX40 agonist ivuxolimab. The sequence was collected from an adult with an advanced solid tumor such as melanoma, head and neck, liver or kidney cancer. The CDR3 here is CASSFTGATNEKLFF. The CDR3 DNA reads as TGCGCCAGCAGTTTTACAGGGGCAACTAATGAAAAACTGTTTTTT.